This record looks at one T cell receptor (beta chain) sequence and its context. Its antigen is as yet unknown. One end of the junction does not line up with germline, which may come from a read error. This entry belongs to a study of early T cells in non-severe SARS-CoV-2 infection. Study observations and caveats: CD4 and private specificities were missed by VDJdb matching, which favored anti-spike CD8 responses.

Each CDR3 protein gets one entry after TCRdb re-called the 5' RACE reads with MiXCR. This table holds tens of thousands of distinct CDR3 sequences, around 5.8% found once. Germline V CDR1 and CDR2: MNHNS, SASEGT. The CDR3 has 15 amino acids. This chain joins TRBV6-1 and TRBJ2-7; the D gene could be TRBD1 or TRBD2 (5 bases each). The source is an adult who was a healthcare worker with PCR-confirmed SARS-CoV-2 infection or an uninfected control (not recorded which). Specimen: whole blood. The CDR3 spells CASSGGTVPSHEQYF. CDR3 coding DNA: TGTGCCAGCAGTGGTGGGACGGTTCCCTCCCACGAGCAGTACTTC.